This entry lists 12 T cell receptor beta chains sequenced from one sample in a study of blood T cell repertoires in COVID-19. The method was immunoSEQ multiplex PCR; TCRdb's version includes in-frame clones alone and lacks a portion of them. The sample has 130,000 to 150,000 clones; roughly three quarters are singletons. The sample consisted of peripheral blood. The receptors were sampled from a woman in her seventies with COVID-19, enrolled during active disease.

This chain connects TRBV5-1 to TRBJ1-1; D remains ambiguous. The germline V gene has CDR1 SGHRS and CDR2 YFSETQ. The CDR3 loop spans 13 amino acids. Trimming cost V 4 bases and J 4 bases, with 11 bases left between them. CDR3: CASSLGGRTEAFF. DNA for the CDR3: TGCGCCAGCAGCCTAGGAGGGCGCACTGAAGCTTTCTTT.

This sequence joins TRBV6-4 and TRBJ2-7; D perhaps matches TRBD1 (6 bases). Germline V gene sequence: CDR1 MRHNA, CDR2 SNTAGT. Trimming shortened V by 6 bases and J by 2 bases, and 20 bases separated the two germline ends. CDR3 length: 16 amino acids. As DNA, the CDR3 is TGTGCCAGCAGGAAAGGCCCACCGACAGGTCCCTACGAGCAGTACTTC. Translated, it gives CASRKGPPTGPYEQYF.

V and J are TRBV7-2 and TRBJ2-3; tentative D call: TRBD2 (6 bases). The CDR3 is 17 amino acids. V was cut by 3 bases and J by 1 base, with 17 bases left in between. The germline V gene has CDR1 SGHTA and CDR2 FQGNSA. The CDR3 protein is CASSFGGASLRTDTQYF. In DNA form, the CDR3 reads TGTGCCAGCAGCTTTGGCGGGGCCAGTCTGCGCACAGATACGCAGTATTTT.

V usage is TRBV9 and J usage is TRBJ2-7; TRBD1 is a possible D gene (7 bases). The V gene lost 0 bases and the J gene lost 4 bases, with 14 bases spanning the gap. Germline values: CDR1 SGDLS, CDR2 YYNGEE. The CDR3 contains 15 residues. The CDR3 loop is CASSVGSGGNYEQYF. CDR3 nucleotides: TGTGCCAGCAGCGTAGGCTCAGGGGGGAATTACGAGCAGTACTTC.

The chain uses TRBV3-1 (or the pseudogene TRBV3-2) and TRBJ2-1, with 9 positions matching TRBD1. The germline CDR1 and CDR2 sequences are LGHDT and YNNKEL (reference sequence). V trimming: 3 bases; J trimming: 7 bases; junction bases outside the gene matches: 7. This CDR3 comprises 15 residues. CDR3 bases: TGTGCCAGCAGCCAGGGGGGGACAGGGAGGAATGAGCAGTTCTTC. Protein sequence: CASSQGGTGRNEQFF.

The chain is built from TRBV18 and TRBJ1-1, with TRBD1 matching 9 bases. The CDR3 sequence is 16 residues long. The germline V gene has CDR1 KGHSH and CDR2 LQKENI. Unmatched junction bases numbered 6, after V lost 3 bases and J lost 1 base. The CDR3 region has the DNA TGTGCCAGCTCACCCGGGGGGACAGGGCGGAACACTGAAGCTTTCTTT. As protein: CASSPGGTGRNTEAFF.

V is TRBV9 and J is TRBJ2-3, with TRBD2 identical over 9 bases. The germline CDR1 and CDR2 sequences are SGDLS and YYNGEE. V shed 3 bases and J 0 bases; nucleotides not matched to a gene: 5. CDR3 length: 16 amino acids. The CDR3 spells CASSGSGGTSTDTQYF. The CDR3 DNA is TGTGCCAGCAGCGGTAGCGGGGGAACCAGCACAGATACGCAGTATTTT.

The chain has TRBV7-2 and TRBJ2-1; unclear D gene. The V end lost 6 bases, the J end lost 8 bases, and 14 bases lay between the germline ends. CDR3 length: 13 residues. CDR1 and CDR2 (germline): SGHTA, FQGNSA. This CDR3 is CASSPLVRDEQFF. DNA for the CDR3: TGTGCCAGCAGTCCCCTTGTCCGGGATGAGCAGTTCTTC.

In this sample, this clone turned up a few times. In DNA form, the CDR3 reads TGCGCCAGCAGCGCCAGACAGGGGTCCACTGAAGCTTTCTTT. Protein sequence: CASSARQGSTEAFF. The chain combines TRBV5-1 with TRBJ1-1; 8 bases align to TRBD1. This CDR3 region has 14 residues. CDR1 is SGHRS, CDR2 YFSETQ, per germline. V dropped 4 bases and J dropped 4; count of bases not matched to a gene: 6.

The chain combines TRBV5-1 with TRBJ2-3; 7 bases fit TRBD1. Germline values: CDR1 SGHRS, CDR2 YFSETQ. The CDR3 runs 13 residues. V trimming: 9 bases; J trimming: 2 bases; junction bases outside the gene matches: 6. CDR3 DNA sequence: TGCGCCACCACAGGGGATAACACAGATACGCAGTATTTT. This encodes CATTGDNTDTQYF.

J is TRBJ1-5 and V is TRBV18, with TRBD1 matching 7 bases. This CDR3 comprises 14 residues. CDR1 is KGHSH and CDR2 is LQKENI in the germline V gene. Trimming removed 4 bases from V and 2 bases from J; junction bases left unmatched: 2. In DNA form, the CDR3 reads TGTGCCAGCTCACAAGGACAGGGCAATCAGCCCCAGCATTTT. Its translation: CASSQGQGNQPQHF.

The chain has TRBV28 and TRBJ1-2; tentative D call: TRBD1 (5 bases). V was shortened by 7 bases and J by 3 bases, with 9 bases between the two germline ends. This CDR3 has 12 amino acids. Germline V gene lookup returns CDR1 MDHEN and CDR2 SYDVKM. CDR3 loop: CASTSGDYGYTF. CDR3 DNA: TGTGCCAGCACCTCGGGGGACTATGGCTACACCTTC.